This record covers a single T cell receptor beta chain. The data belong to a study of blood T cell repertoires in COVID-19. Background on the study: Researchers got acute and convalescent COVID-19 samples from the United States, Italy and Spain.

Germline V lookup: CDR1 MNHEY, CDR2 SVGAGI. With 0 bases clipped from V and 7 bases from J, the junction kept 4 bases outside the gene matches. This CDR3 is built from 15 residues. Sequencing was performed with immunoSEQ multiplex PCR; in TCRdb, only in-frame clones are kept and a portion is missing. The data contain around 270,000 clones, 75% to 90% of them singletons. The receptor was isolated from a man aged 25 to 40 with active or convalescent COVID-19. The chain employs TRBV6-5 and TRBJ1-4; TRBD1 aligns across 8 bases. Material for sequencing was peripheral blood. CDR3 loop: CASSYSTGAGEKLFF. CDR3 bases: TGTGCCAGCAGTTACTCGACAGGGGCGGGTGAAAAACTGTTTTTT.